The sequence of this T cell receptor (beta chain) was determined in a study of PD-1 blockade in classical Hodgkin lymphoma (dated by TCRdb to 2018 to 2020). For the wider study: Nivolumab dosing was 3 mg/kg intravenously every 2 weeks, continuing until either disease progression or unacceptable toxicity. The study used TCR beta sequencing and CyTOF to define a peripheral blood immune signature of response to PD-1 blockade in classical Hodgkin lymphoma.

CDR1 and CDR2 are read off the germline V gene as SGHTA and FQGNSA. V is reduced by 0 bases and J by 6 bases, leaving a spacing of 6 bases between them. Including the terminal cysteine and phenylalanine, the CDR3 comprises 12 residues. Just the 36-base CDR3 DNA is kept, in frame starting at base 1. The intended sense of this specimen's time point label: cycle 2 day 1 (C2D1) of nivolumab. Relapse after autologous stem cell transplantation had occurred in all trial patients, and cohorts A, B and C were distinguished by prior brentuximab vedotin exposure. The trial cohort was composed of around 60 patients with relapsed/refractory classical Hodgkin lymphoma, for whom complete response, partial response or progressive disease was recorded as best overall response. Trial patients were treated with single-agent nivolumab in the multi-cohort phase II CheckMate 205 trial. An independent review committee assessed best overall response by applying the 2007 International Working Group response criteria. Trial PBMCs were collected immediately before nivolumab initiation (C1D1) and during therapy at cycle 2 day 1 and cycle 4 day 1. Peripheral blood was collected in 8 mL Vacutainer Cell Preparation Tubes, from which PBMCs were isolated by centrifugation and then cryopreserved.

The Qiagen DNeasy kit was used to extract genomic DNA both from unsorted PBMCs and from the negatively selected CD4+ and CD8+ fractions. TCR beta CDR3 regions were subjected to amplification by immunoSEQ multiplex PCR with primers that anneal to V and J segments. Amplification bias was minimized using a synthetic immune receptor repertoire, and residual bias was removed computationally after sequencing. The study's own analysis went as follows. Custom Python scripts were used to quantify repertoire diversity as the Shannon entropy index. The unsorted, CD4+ and CD8+ repertoires were each analyzed separately, with the exception of combined analyses, where CD4+ and CD8+ sequences were merged in silico. Clonal expansion was defined as a frequency increase of at least 2-fold after treatment compared with C1D1, and clones undetected at baseline were assigned a pseudocount of 0.5. Clones with 0 or 1 copy at C1D1 were defined as singleton clones, while clones with 2 or more copies were defined as non-singleton clones. Clones expanded in unsorted samples were annotated as CD4+, CD8+ or unknown by matching protein sequences in sorted samples from the same patient. Wilcoxon tests were applied to paired samples to test diversity changes from C1D1 to C4D1. TCRdb retrieved this table from immuneACCESS and kept in-frame rearrangements only. Not all clones are present; in checked studies, unresolved V genes account for under half, and no reason is known for the remainder. Clone size and the V and J calls come from that table; the DNA yielded D and trimming. The sample table holds roughly 140,000 clones, of which 78% were seen once. Of the sample, 7.5% to 10% is held by the ten largest clones.

Study-wide conclusions, independent of this receptor: Baseline diversity similar to that of newly diagnosed patients was observed in trial patients achieving complete response, whereas significantly lower diversity was observed in partial responders and progressors. The study covered only a single clinical trial cohort, and the causes of the repertoire differences, possibly disease activity or prior therapy, were still not defined. A significant rise by C4D1 was seen in CD4+ but not CD8+ TCR diversity (p=0.0027 vs p=0.16), with the rise being most apparent in complete responders (p=0.02). Newly diagnosed patients were reported to have lower baseline TCR diversity than healthy donors, and relapsed/refractory patients were reported to have lower baseline TCR diversity still. Lower diversity was observed in patients in whom nivolumab was started less than 1 year after ASCT, and these patients were excluded from later analyses so that confounding by immune reconstitution would be avoided.

Concerning this clone: It has no known antigen specificity. No much larger clone exists at a distance of one base, and base qualities are not known.

Recombination linked TRBV7-2 to TRBJ2-7; too little of a D gene remains to name it. The receptor was isolated from a human donor with classical Hodgkin lymphoma. This material consisted of peripheral blood mononuclear cells (PBMCs), taken before the second cycle of nivolumab. This receptor carries the CDR3 CASSLAGSEQYF. The nucleotide sequence is TGTGCCAGCAGCTTAGCGGGCAGCGAGCAGTACTTC.